This TCR beta chain was found in a study of T cell responses to AZD1222 COVID-19 vaccine. General observations from the study: Donors, mostly white British, included more females; clonal diversity was possibly underestimated. The CD4 TCRs associated with vaccination extended across spike and predominated at 160-218 and 743-854. Seropositive status at baseline applied to only 5 or 6 AZD1222 recipients.

This CDR3 is 15 amino acids long. Germline V gives CDR1 SGHAT, CDR2 FQNNGV. The V end was cut by 2 bases, the J end by 5 bases, with 15 bases between. The data were produced by immunoSEQ multiplex PCR, yet TCRdb's version contains in-frame clones alone and is incomplete. The table records 120,000 to 150,000 clones, 90% of them present only once. This clone was seen a single time. Its specificity is not known. Sequencing was performed on peripheral blood, taken on day 0 of AZD1222 vaccination. This receptor was taken from an adult in good health. The rearrangement links TRBV11-2 to TRBJ1-2; TRBD1 is a possible D gene (5 bases). The CDR3 DNA sequence: TGTGCCAGCAGCTTAAAACCCGGGACGGGTTATGGCTACACCTTC. This encodes CASSLKPGTGYGYTF.